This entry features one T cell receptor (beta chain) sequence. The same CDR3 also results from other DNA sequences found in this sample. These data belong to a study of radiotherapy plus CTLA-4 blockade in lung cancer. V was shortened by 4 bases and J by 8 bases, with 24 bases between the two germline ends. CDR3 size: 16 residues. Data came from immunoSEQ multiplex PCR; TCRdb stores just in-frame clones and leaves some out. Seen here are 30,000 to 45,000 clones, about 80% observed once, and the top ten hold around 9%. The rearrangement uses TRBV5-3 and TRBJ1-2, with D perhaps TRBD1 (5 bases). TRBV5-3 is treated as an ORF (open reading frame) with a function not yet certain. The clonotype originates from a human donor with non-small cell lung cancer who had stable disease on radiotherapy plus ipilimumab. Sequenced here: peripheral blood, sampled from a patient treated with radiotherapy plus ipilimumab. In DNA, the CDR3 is TGTGCCAGAAGCGCCGGGCCGGGACCTCCGGGGGGGGGCTACACCTTC. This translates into CARSAGPGPPGGGYTF.